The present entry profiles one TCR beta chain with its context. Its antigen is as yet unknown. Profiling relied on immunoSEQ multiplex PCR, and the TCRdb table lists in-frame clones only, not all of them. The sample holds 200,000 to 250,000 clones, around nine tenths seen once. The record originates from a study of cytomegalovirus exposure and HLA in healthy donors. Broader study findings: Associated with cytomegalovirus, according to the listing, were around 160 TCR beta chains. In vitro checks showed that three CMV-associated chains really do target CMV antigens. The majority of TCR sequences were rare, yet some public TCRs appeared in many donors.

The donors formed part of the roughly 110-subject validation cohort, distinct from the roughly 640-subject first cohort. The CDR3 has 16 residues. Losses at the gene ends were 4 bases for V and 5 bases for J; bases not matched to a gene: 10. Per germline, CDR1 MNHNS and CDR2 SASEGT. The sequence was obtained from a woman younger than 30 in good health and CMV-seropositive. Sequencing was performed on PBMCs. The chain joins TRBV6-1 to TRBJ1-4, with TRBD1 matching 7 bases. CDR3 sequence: CASSVYRGGANEKLFF. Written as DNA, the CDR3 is TGTGCCAGCAGTGTTTACAGAGGGGGCGCCAATGAAAAACTGTTTTTT.